Here is one T cell receptor (beta chain) with its context. Run at survey level, the immunoSEQ assay was version v3.0. This table comes from immunoSEQ multiplex PCR, and its TCRdb copy is limited to in-frame clones, with some not included. Of about 24,000 clones listed, over 80% are singletons. These data come from a study of long-term antiretroviral therapy in people with HIV. Germline V gene sequence: CDR1 SGHVS, CDR2 FQNEAQ. The CDR3 is made up of 14 amino acids. With 2 bases clipped from V and 5 bases from J, the junction kept 2 bases outside the gene matches. V and J are TRBV7-8 and TRBJ2-2, with TRBD1 matching over 7 bases. This specimen was unsorted PBMCs, taken 0.4 years after starting antiretroviral therapy. This receptor was identified in a man aged 50 or older with HIV. CDR3 nucleotide sequence: TGTGCCAGCAGCTTAAACAGGGGTACCGGGGAGCTGTTTTTT. Its protein product is CASSLNRGTGELFF.